This passage covers 5 T cell receptor beta chains from one sample sequenced in a study of blood T cell repertoires in COVID-19. Generated by immunoSEQ multiplex PCR, the TCRdb table keeps only in-frame clones and is missing some. Of 150,000 to 200,000 clones listed, 70% to 90% were seen once; the top ten hold 5% to 8.5%. The source material was PBMCs or T cells enriched from blood (not recorded which). All receptors derive from a woman between 50 and 59 years old who had recovered from COVID-19.

The rearrangement uses TRBV11-1 and TRBJ2-7; TRBD1 matches 10 bases. The CDR3 covers 15 residues. Germline V gene data show CDR1 as SGHAT and CDR2 as FQDESV (reference sequence). Trimming took 1 base from V and 4 from J; bases not matched to a gene: 4. CDR3 loop: CASSLVGTGVYEQYF. CDR3 nucleotides: TGTGCCAGCAGCTTAGTCGGGACAGGGGTATACGAGCAGTACTTC.

The rearrangement joins TRBV18 to TRBJ1-3; 8 bases map to TRBD1. There are 16 residues in the CDR3. V trimming: 4 bases; J trimming: 0 bases; junction bases outside the gene matches: 5. Germline V CDR1 and CDR2: KGHSH, LQKENI. The CDR3 DNA reads TGTGCCAGCTCACGCGGGACAGGCAGCTCTGGAAACACCATATATTTT. Translation: CASSRGTGSSGNTIYF.

The chain combines TRBV6-5 with TRBJ2-2, with 8 nucleotides matching TRBD1. The CDR3 loop spans 15 amino acids. Germline CDR1 and CDR2: MNHEY and SVGAGI. After removal of 6 bases from V and 7 bases from J, the junction contained 10 bases not matched to a gene. In nucleotides, the CDR3 is TGTGCCAGCAGGTCCCCGACAGGGGAGTTCGGGGAGCTGTTTTTT. This codes for CASRSPTGEFGELFF.

This clone came up a few times. J is TRBJ2-7 and V is TRBV7-3, with TRBD2 as a possible D gene (6 bases). Trimming took 2 bases from V and 9 from J, leaving 17 bases between them. Germline loops: CDR1 SGHTA, CDR2 FQGTGA. This CDR3 is 14 amino acids long. The CDR3 loop is CASSLSGGQGGQYF. CDR3 coding DNA: TGTGCCAGCAGCTTATCTGGTGGGCAGGGAGGGCAGTACTTC.

V is TRBV11-1 and J is TRBJ1-4; a weak D match, TRBD1 (5 bases). The CDR3 runs 14 residues. Germline values: CDR1 SGHAT, CDR2 FQDESV (reference sequence). Trimming stripped 3 bases from V and 5 bases from J, with 10 bases between. The CDR3 sequence is CASSFAGGNEKLFF. The CDR3 DNA is TGTGCCAGCAGCTTCGCCGGGGGAAATGAAAAACTGTTTTTT.